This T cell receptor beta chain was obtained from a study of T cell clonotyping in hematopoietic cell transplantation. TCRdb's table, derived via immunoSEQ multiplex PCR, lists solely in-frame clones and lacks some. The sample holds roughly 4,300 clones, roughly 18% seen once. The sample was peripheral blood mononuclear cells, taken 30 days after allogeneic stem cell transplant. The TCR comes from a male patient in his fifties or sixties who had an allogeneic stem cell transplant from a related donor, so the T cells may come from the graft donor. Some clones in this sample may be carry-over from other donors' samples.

The CDR3 DNA sequence: TGTGCCAGCAGCTTAACGGGACAGGGCGCGGAGACCCAGTACTTC. Amino acid sequence: CASSLTGQGAETQYF. V usage is TRBV7-2 and J usage is TRBJ2-5; the match to TRBD1 covers 9 bases. Germline V lookup: CDR1 SGHTA, CDR2 FQGNSA. The CDR3 is 15 residues long. V shed 2 bases, J shed 5 bases, and the junction held 6 bases outside the gene matches.